This TCR beta chain was retrieved from a study of blood T cell repertoires in COVID-19. Looking at the study overall: Italy, Spain and the United States were the sources of the convalescent and acute COVID-19 samples.

V lost 3 bases and J lost 0, with 12 bases in between. The CDR3 is made up of 16 amino acids. Germline V gene sequence: CDR1 DFQATT, CDR2 SNEGSKA (reference sequence). Libraries were prepared by immunoSEQ multiplex PCR; TCRdb keeps only in-frame clonotypes and omits some of them. The sample consists of 250,000 to 300,000 clones, more than 75% of them appearing once. The clonotype was recovered from a woman aged 40 to 50 who had recovered from COVID-19. This rearrangement joins TRBV20-1 to TRBJ2-6; TRBD1 might be the D (6 bases). Material: peripheral blood. For the CDR3, the DNA is TGCAGTGCTAGTTCTGGGACAAGCTCTGGGGCCAACGTCCTGACTTTC. This gives the protein CSASSGTSSGANVLTF.